The text below deals with one TCR beta chain. The data were produced by immunoSEQ multiplex PCR, yet TCRdb's version contains in-frame clones alone and is incomplete. Of about 120,000 clones listed, about 81% were seen once; the top ten hold over 1.5%. The length of the CDR3 is 15 residues. Per the germline V gene, CDR1 is SGHNT and CDR2 is YYREEE (reference sequence). Trimming left V 2 bases short and J 0 bases short, with 10 bases between. The time point: blood 2 weeks post-SBRT. Treatment reported: 15 Gy SBRT to primary tumor, nephrectomy 4 weeks later. Radiation-treated patients gave blood at baseline, week 2 and week 4. These data originate in a study of radiation and T cells in renal cell carcinoma. Overall study context: Nephrectomy followed 15 Gy stereotactic body radiation by 4 weeks.

The source is a woman between 55 and 75 years old with renal cell carcinoma. Sequences were derived from blood, sampled from a patient whose treatment included radiotherapy and nephrectomy. J is TRBJ2-3 and V is TRBV5-4; D is uncertain. The CDR3 here is CASSLTPGSTDTQYF. The DNA of the CDR3 is TGTGCCAGCAGCTTAACTCCAGGCAGCACAGATACGCAGTATTTT.